The clone carrying this TCR beta chain occurred many times. Antigen specificity is unknown. V lost 5 bases and J lost 5; bases outside the gene matches: 13. The length of the CDR3 is 16 residues. CDR1 is MDHEN, CDR2 SYDVKM, per germline. The data were taken from a study of early T cells in non-severe SARS-CoV-2 infection. Study background: Sequencing of bulk RNA from unsorted whole blood was done, without chain pairing.

Study-wide points: Using VDJdb, the matching emphasized anti-spike CD8 responses while missing private and CD4 specificities.

Individual cDNA molecules received unique molecular identifiers during library preparation. Via MiXCR, TCRdb re-called the 5' RACE reads, giving one row per CDR3 protein. The sample has 110,000 or so distinct CDR3 sequences, 12% seen once. The sample comprised whole blood. The source is an adult who was a healthcare worker with PCR-confirmed SARS-CoV-2 infection or an uninfected control (not recorded which). The J gene is TRBJ2-5, the V gene TRBV28; 8 bases match TRBD1. The CDR3 bases are TGTGCCAGCAGTAAGATCGCGACAGGGGTTTGGGAGACCCAGTACTTC. This encodes CASSKIATGVWETQYF.